This T cell receptor (beta chain) was found in a study of blood T cell repertoires in COVID-19. Whole-study context: Italy, Spain and the United States were the sources of the convalescent and acute COVID-19 samples. From T cells, B-cell-depleted T cells, or PBMCs came the material, which was cDNA or gDNA.

Per the original data handling: Estimation of nucleated cell counts was performed using reference gene primer amplification. Produced via immunoSEQ multiplex PCR; TCRdb's table is partial and in-frame only. From that table come the V and J calls and clone size; the DNA was used to work out D and trimming. The sample carries over 200,000 clones, 80% to 90% recorded once. This TCR was recovered from a woman of 80 years or more with active or convalescent COVID-19. Input material: peripheral blood.

The CDR3 DNA is TGTGCCAGCAGCTCTTCCCCGGGACACGCAAATTCACCCCTCCACTTT. It is translated as CASSSSPGHANSPLHF. The J gene is TRBJ1-6, the V gene TRBV7-2; TRBD1 might be the D (6 bases). V lost 4 bases to trimming and J lost 7 bases, with 17 bases between them. The V gene's germline CDR1 is SGHTA and CDR2 FQGNSA. This CDR3 is 16 amino acids long.